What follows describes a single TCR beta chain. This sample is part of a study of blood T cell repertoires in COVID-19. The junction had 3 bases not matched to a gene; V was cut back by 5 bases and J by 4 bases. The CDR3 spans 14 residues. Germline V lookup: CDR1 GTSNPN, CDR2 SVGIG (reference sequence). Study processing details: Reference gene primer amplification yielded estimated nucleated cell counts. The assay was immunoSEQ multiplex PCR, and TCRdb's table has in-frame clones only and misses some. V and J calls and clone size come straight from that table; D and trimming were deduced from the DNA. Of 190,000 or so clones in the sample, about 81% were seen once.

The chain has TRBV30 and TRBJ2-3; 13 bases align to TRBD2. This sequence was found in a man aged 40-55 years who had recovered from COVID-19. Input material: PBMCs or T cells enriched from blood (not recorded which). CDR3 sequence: CAWGTSGDSDTQYF. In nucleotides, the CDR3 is TGTGCCTGGGGGACTAGCGGGGACTCAGATACGCAGTATTTT.